What follows are 11 T cell receptor beta chains derived from one specimen sequenced in a study of blood T cell repertoires in COVID-19. Only in-frame clones appear in the TCRdb table, and some are missing; sequencing was by immunoSEQ multiplex PCR. The table lists approximately 120,000 clones, around 85% of them singletons. Sequencing was done on a sample of peripheral blood. The receptors stem from a woman over 75 with COVID-19, enrolled during active disease.

This clone was observed a handful of times. The V call is TRBV3-1 (or the pseudogene TRBV3-2), the J call TRBJ1-1; 10 nucleotides match TRBD1. CDR3 length: 14 amino acids. Germline CDR1 reads LGHDT; CDR2 reads YNNKEL (reference sequence). V lost 2 bases to trimming and J lost 6 bases; unmatched junction nucleotides: 3. The CDR3 is CASSQTGTGAEAFF. The CDR3 DNA is TGTGCCAGCAGCCAAACCGGGACAGGGGCTGAAGCTTTCTTT.

This clone has only a few counts. V is TRBV10-1 and J is TRBJ2-3; 9 bases are a match to TRBD2. The J segment lost 2 bases and the V segment lost 4 bases, leaving 4 bases of the junction unmatched. Germline CDR1 reads WNHNN; CDR2 reads SYGVQD (reference sequence). CDR3 size: 15 residues. This CDR3 reads CASSVEREDTDTQYF. The CDR3 nucleotides are TGCGCCAGCAGTGTGGAGCGGGAGGACACAGATACGCAGTATTTT.

The genes are TRBV4-2 and TRBJ1-3; a possible D gene is TRBD1 (5 bases). This CDR3 spans 17 amino acids. The V end lost 4 bases, the J end lost 2 bases, and 18 bases lay between the germline ends. Germline assignment: CDR1 LGHNA and CDR2 YNFKEQ. The CDR3 spells CASSRGTGLTTGNTIYF. Written as DNA, the CDR3 is TGTGCCAGCAGCCGAGGAACAGGCCTTACTACTGGAAACACCATATATTTT.

The rearrangement uses TRBV9 and TRBJ2-1; D possibly corresponds to TRBD2 (6 bases). CDR1 and CDR2 (germline): SGDLS, YYNGEE. The CDR3 is 13 amino acids. Between the trimmed V and J ends, which lost 0 bases and 6 bases, there was a span of 7 bases. CDR3 coding DNA: TGTGCCAGCAGCGTAGGGAGGGGCAATGAGCAGTTCTTC. Its translation: CASSVGRGNEQFF.

V and J are TRBV10-3 and TRBJ2-3, with 7 bases matching TRBD2. V gave up 10 bases and J gave up 3 bases; unmatched junction bases: 10. The CDR3 has 14 amino acids. CDR1 ENHRY and CDR2 SYGVKD come from the germline V gene. CDR3 in DNA: TGTGCCACACAGTCGGGAGGTTATACAGATACGCAGTATTTT. It yields the protein CATQSGGYTDTQYF.

This rearrangement joins TRBV7-9 to TRBJ2-7; 9 bases align to TRBD1. Germline CDR1 reads SEHNR; CDR2 reads FQNEAQ (reference sequence). Trimming removed 6 bases from V and 0 bases from J; junction bases left unmatched: 6. The CDR3 totals 15 residues. The CDR3 here is CASSNPGQGSYEQYF. The DNA for the CDR3 is TGTGCCAGCAGTAATCCGGGACAGGGCTCCTACGAGCAGTACTTC.

This clone was seen a few times. The chain links TRBV29-1 to TRBJ1-3; possible D gene TRBD1, 5 bases. Germline V CDR1 and CDR2: SQVTM, ANQGSEA. CDR3 length: 14 amino acids. With 7 bases removed from V and 2 bases from J, the gap between germline ends came to 15 bases. The CDR3 sequence: CSAVGQNTGNTIYF. CDR3 bases: TGCAGCGCCGTGGGGCAGAATACTGGAAACACCATATATTTT.

This clone showed up just once. This chain connects TRBV5-1 to TRBJ1-6; D might be TRBD1 (6 bases). The V gene lost 0 bases and the J gene lost 7 bases, with 14 bases spanning the gap. Germline-derived CDR1 and CDR2 are SGHRS and YFSETQ. CDR3 length: 16 amino acids. CDR3 amino acids: CASSLGAGGGNSPLHF. In nucleotides, the CDR3 is TGCGCCAGCAGCTTGGGGGCTGGGGGCGGAAATTCACCCCTCCACTTT. The whole variable domain, remainder taken from reference TRBV5-1 and TRBJ1-6, is KAGVTQTPRYLIKTRGQQVTLSCSPISGHRSVSWYQQTPGQGLQFLFEYFSETQRNKGNFPGRFSGRQFSNSRSEMNVSTLELGDSALYLCASSLGAGGGNSPLHFGNGTRLTVT.

V is TRBV15 and J is TRBJ2-5; the D gene is possibly TRBD1 (7 bases). This CDR3 spans 16 amino acids. CDR1 and CDR2 (germline): LNHNV, YYDKDF (reference sequence). V was cut by 0 bases and J by 4 bases, with 15 bases left in between. This chain's CDR3 is CATSREVDQGGETQYF. The DNA for the CDR3 is TGTGCCACCAGCAGAGAGGTGGATCAGGGGGGAGAGACCCAGTACTTC. Drawing the rest from reference TRBV15 and TRBJ2-5, the complete variable domain is DAMVIQNPRYQVTQFGKPVTLSCSQTLNHNVMYWYQQKSSQAPKLLFHYYDKDFNNEADTPDNFQSRRPNTSFCFLDIRSPGLGDTAMYLCATSREVDQGGETQYFGPGTRLLVL.

This chain joins TRBV7-2 and TRBJ1-2; D possibly corresponds to TRBD1 (6 bases). In germline, CDR1 is SGHTA, CDR2 FQGNSA. CDR3 length equals 15 residues. The V end was cut by 4 bases, the J end by 0 bases, with 12 bases between. The DNA for the CDR3 is TGTGCCAGCAGCTCCCCGGGGGGGCCTAACTATGGCTACACCTTC. Translation: CASSSPGGPNYGYTF.

This chain connects TRBV6-4 to TRBJ2-3; 8 bases match TRBD2. J lost 5 bases, V lost 3 bases, and 7 bases had no gene match. Germline V gives CDR1 MRHNA, CDR2 SNTAGT. This CDR3 region has 15 residues. The CDR3 protein is CASSERAGEGDTQYF. CDR3 DNA: TGTGCCAGCAGTGAGCGAGCGGGAGAGGGAGATACGCAGTATTTT.